The entry that follows covers one T cell receptor (beta chain) sequence. As yet, its antigen is unknown. TCRdb analysed the RT-PCR reads with MiXCR anew, one entry per CDR3 protein. The data show some 180,000 distinct CDR3 sequences, approximately 8.7% seen once. The source of the sample is a study of response to subunit inactivated influenza vaccine. Study-level points and caveats: Every seasonal influenza vaccination brings in few new T cells, the authors suggested.

The germline V and J ends were trimmed by 3 bases and 0 bases, with 6 bases remaining between them. The CDR3 is 13 amino acids. The germline CDR1 and CDR2 sequences are DFQATT and SNEGSKA (reference sequence). The rearrangement uses TRBV20-1 and TRBJ2-4, with D hard to call. The clonotype was recovered from a man between 50 and 59 years old who received an inactivated influenza vaccine. This material consisted of non-naive T cells sorted from PBMCs, taken on the day of vaccination. CDR3 loop: CSASSVAKNIQYF. Here the CDR3 DNA reads TGCAGTGCTAGCTCTGTAGCCAAAAACATTCAGTACTTC.